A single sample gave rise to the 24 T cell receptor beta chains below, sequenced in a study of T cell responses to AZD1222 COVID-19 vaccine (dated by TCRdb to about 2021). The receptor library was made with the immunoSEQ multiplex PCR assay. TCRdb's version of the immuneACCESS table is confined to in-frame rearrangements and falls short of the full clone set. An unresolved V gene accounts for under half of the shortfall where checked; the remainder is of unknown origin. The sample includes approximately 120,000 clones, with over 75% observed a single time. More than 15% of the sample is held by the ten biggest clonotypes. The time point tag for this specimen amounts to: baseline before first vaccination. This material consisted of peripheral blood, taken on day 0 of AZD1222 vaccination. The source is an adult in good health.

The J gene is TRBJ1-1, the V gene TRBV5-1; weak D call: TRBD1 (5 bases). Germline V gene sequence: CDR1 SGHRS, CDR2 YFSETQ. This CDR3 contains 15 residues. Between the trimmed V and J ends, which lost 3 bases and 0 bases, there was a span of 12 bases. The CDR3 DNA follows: TGCGCCAGCAGCTGGGGGTCAGGGCTGAACACTGAAGCTTTCTTT. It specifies CASSWGSGLNTEAFF.

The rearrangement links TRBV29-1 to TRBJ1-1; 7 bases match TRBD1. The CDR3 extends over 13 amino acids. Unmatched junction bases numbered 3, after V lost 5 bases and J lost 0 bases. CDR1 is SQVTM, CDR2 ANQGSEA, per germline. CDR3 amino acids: CSVPGQVNTEAFF. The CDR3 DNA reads TGCAGCGTTCCAGGACAGGTGAACACTGAAGCTTTCTTT.

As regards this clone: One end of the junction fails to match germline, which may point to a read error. The CDR3 loop reads CASSLDRGGEKLFF. For the CDR3, the DNA is TGTGCCAGCAGCCTAGACAGGGGTGGTGAAAAACTGTTTTTT. The rearrangement links TRBV11-2 to TRBJ1-4, with 8 bases aligning to TRBD1. This CDR3 comprises 14 residues. Germline V gives CDR1 SGHAT, CDR2 FQNNGV.

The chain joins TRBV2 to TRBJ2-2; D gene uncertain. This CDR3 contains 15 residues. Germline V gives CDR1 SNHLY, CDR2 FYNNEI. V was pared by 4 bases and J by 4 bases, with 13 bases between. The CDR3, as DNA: TGTGCCAGCAGTGGGACCAGCAGGTTCACCGGGGAGCTGTTTTTT. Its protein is CASSGTSRFTGELFF.

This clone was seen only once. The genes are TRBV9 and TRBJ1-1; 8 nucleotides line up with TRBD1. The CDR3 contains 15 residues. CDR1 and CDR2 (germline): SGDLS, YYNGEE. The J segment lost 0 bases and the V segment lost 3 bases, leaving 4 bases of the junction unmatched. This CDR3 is CASSAQTGVNTEAFF. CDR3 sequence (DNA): TGTGCCAGCAGCGCCCAGACAGGGGTGAACACTGAAGCTTTCTTT.

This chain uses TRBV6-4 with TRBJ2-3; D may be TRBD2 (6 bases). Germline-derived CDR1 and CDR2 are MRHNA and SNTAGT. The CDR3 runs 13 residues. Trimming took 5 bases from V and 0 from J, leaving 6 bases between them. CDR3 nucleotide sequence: TGTGCCAGCAGTCGGGAGAGCACAGATACGCAGTATTTT. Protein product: CASSRESTDTQYF.

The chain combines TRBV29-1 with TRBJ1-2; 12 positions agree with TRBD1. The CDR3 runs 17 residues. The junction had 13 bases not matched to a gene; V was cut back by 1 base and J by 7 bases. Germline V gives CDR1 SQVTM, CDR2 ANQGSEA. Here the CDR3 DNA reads TGCAGCGTTGAAGGATTGGGAAGGGACAGGGGGCTGGCTGGCTACACCTTC. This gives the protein CSVEGLGRDRGLAGYTF.

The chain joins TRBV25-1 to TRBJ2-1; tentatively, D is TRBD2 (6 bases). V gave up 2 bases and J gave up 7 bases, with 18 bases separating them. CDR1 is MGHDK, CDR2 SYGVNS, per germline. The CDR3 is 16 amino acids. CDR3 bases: TGTGCCAGCAGTGAAAGGCGGGGACTTTCCCCAAATGAGCAGTTCTTC. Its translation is CASSERRGLSPNEQFF.

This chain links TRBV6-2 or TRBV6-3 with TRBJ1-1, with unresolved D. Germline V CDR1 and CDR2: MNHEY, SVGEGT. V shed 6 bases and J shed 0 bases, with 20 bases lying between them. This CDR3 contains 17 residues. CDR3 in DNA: TGTGCCAGCAGCCCCCTGGGGTCCAGTTCCATGAACACTGAAGCTTTCTTT. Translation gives CASSPLGSSSMNTEAFF.

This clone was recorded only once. The CDR3 DNA follows: TGTGCCAGCTCGCCAAGGACTAGCGGGACTCTGAATGAGCAGTTCTTC. Translation gives CASSPRTSGTLNEQFF. The genes are TRBV18 and TRBJ2-1, with 12 bases identical to TRBD2. CDR3 size: 16 residues. The J segment lost 7 bases and the V segment lost 6 bases, leaving 10 bases of the junction unmatched. Per the germline V gene, CDR1 is KGHSH and CDR2 is LQKENI.

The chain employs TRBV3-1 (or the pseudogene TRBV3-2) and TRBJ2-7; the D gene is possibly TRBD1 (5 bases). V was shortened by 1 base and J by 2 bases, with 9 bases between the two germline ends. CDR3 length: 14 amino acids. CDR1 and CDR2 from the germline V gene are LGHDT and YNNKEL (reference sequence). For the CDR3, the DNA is TGTGCCAGCAGCCAAGGACAGAGCACCTACGAGCAGTACTTC. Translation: CASSQGQSTYEQYF.

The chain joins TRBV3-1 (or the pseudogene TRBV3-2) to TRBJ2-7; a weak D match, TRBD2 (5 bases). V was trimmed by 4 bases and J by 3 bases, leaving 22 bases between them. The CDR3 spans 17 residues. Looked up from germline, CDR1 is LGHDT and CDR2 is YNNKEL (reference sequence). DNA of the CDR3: TGTGCCAGCAGCCTACCACCTCGAGCGGAAAGGGACTACGAGCAGTACGTC. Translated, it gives CASSLPPRAERDYEQYV.

The chain's CDR3 is CSVGWTGTNEKLFF. The CDR3 DNA reads as TGCAGCGTTGGTTGGACAGGCACAAATGAAAAACTGTTTTTT. The chain carries TRBV29-1 and TRBJ1-4, with TRBD1 matching over 7 bases. V was clipped by 4 bases and J by 5 bases; unmatched bases: 7. The germline V gene encodes CDR1 SQVTM and CDR2 ANQGSEA. The CDR3 consists of 14 residues. The full variable domain, its missing parts supplied by reference TRBV29-1 and TRBJ1-4, is SAVISQKPSRDICQRGTSLTIQCQVDSQVTMMFWYRQQPGQSLTLIATANQGSEATYESGFVIDKFPISRPNLTFSTLTVSNMSPEDSSIYLCSVGWTGTNEKLFFGSGTQLSVL.

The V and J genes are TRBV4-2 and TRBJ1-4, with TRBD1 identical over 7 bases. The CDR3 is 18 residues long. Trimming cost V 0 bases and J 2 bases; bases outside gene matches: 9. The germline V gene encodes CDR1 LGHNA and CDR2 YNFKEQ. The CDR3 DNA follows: TGTGCCAGCAGCCAAGAAAGACAGGGAATGGCGACTAATGAAAAACTGTTTTTT. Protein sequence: CASSQERQGMATNEKLFF.

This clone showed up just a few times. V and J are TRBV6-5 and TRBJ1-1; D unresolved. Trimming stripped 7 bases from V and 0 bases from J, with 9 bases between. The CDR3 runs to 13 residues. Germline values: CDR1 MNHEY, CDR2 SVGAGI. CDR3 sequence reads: CASTVEMNTEAFF. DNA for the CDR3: TGTGCCAGCACGGTGGAAATGAACACTGAAGCTTTCTTT.

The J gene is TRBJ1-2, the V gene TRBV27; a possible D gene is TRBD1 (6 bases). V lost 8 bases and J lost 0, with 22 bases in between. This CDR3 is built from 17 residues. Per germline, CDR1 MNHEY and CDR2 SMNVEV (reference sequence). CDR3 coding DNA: TGTGCCAGCGCTCGGACCTACAGGGAAACAGCTAACTATGGCTACACCTTC. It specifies CASARTYRETANYGYTF.

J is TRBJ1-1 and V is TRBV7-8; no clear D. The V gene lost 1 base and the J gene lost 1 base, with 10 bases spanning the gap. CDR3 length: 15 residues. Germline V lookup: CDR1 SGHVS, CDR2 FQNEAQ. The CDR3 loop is CASSLEAGRNTEAFF. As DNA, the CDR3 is TGTGCCAGCAGCTTAGAGGCGGGGAGGAACACTGAAGCTTTCTTT.

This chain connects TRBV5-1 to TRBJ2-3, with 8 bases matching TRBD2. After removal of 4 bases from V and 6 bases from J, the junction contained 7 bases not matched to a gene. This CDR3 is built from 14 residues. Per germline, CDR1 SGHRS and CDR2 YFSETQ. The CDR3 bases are TGCGCCAGCAGCGTGAGCGGGAGCAGTGATACGCAGTATTTT. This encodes CASSVSGSSDTQYF.

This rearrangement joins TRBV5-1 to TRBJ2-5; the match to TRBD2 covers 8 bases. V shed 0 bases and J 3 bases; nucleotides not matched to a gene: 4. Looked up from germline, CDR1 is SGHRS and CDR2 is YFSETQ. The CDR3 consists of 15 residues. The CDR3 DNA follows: TGCGCCAGCAGCTTGGCCCCGGGACTAGAAGAGACCCAGTACTTC. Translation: CASSLAPGLEETQYF.

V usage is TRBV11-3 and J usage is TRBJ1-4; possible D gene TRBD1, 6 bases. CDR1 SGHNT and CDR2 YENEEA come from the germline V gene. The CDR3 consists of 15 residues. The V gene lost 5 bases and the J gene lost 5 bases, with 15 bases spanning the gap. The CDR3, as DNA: TGTGCCAGCAGCGTCCTGGGGGGCCTAAATGAAAAACTGTTTTTT. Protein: CASSVLGGLNEKLFF.

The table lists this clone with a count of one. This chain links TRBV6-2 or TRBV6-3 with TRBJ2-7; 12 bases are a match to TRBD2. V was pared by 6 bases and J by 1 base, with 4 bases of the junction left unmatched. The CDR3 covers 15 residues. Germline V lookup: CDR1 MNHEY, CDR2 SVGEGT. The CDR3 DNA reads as TGTGCCAGCAGACCTACTAGCGGGGGGTCCTACGAGCAGTACTTC. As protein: CASRPTSGGSYEQYF.

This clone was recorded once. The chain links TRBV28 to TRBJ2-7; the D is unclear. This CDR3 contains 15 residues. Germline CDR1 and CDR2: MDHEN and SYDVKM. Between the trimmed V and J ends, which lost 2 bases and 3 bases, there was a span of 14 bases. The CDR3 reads CASSLGLSDFYEQYF. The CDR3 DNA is TGTGCCAGCAGTTTAGGTCTTTCAGATTTCTACGAGCAGTACTTC.

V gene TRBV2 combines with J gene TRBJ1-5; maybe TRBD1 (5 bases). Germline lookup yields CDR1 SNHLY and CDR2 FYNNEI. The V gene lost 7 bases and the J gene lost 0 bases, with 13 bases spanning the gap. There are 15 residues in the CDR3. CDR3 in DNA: TGTGCCAGCACTGGGACCGTTTATAGCAATCAGCCCCAGCATTTT. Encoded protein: CASTGTVYSNQPQHF.

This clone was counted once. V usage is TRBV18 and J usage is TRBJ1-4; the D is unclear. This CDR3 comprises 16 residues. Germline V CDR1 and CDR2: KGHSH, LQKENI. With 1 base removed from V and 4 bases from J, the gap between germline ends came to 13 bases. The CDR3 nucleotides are TGTGCCAGCTCACCACGGGGAAGGTCGGTTAATGAAAAACTGTTTTTT. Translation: CASSPRGRSVNEKLFF.